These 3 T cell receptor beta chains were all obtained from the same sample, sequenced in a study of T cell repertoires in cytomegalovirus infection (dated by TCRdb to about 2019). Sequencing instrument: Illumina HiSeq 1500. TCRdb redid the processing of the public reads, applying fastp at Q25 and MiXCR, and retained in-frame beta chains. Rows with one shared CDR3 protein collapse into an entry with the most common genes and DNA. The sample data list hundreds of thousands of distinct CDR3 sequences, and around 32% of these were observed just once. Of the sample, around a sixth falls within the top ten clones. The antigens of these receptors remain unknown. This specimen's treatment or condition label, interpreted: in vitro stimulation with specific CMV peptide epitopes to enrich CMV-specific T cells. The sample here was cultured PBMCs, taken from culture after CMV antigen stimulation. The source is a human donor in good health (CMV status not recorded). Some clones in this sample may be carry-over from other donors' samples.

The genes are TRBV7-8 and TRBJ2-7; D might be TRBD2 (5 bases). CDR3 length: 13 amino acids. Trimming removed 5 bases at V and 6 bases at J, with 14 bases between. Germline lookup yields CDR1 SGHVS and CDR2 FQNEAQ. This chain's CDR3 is CASSPSLRAEQYF. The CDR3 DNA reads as TGTGCCAGCAGCCCCTCCCTGCGGGCCGAGCAGTACTTC.

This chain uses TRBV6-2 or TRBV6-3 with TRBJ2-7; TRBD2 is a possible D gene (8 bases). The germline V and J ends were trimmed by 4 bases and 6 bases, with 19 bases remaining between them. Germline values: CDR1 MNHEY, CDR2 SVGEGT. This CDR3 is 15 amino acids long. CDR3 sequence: CASSFRDSGGPEQYF. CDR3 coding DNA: TGTGCCAGCAGTTTCCGGGACAGCGGGGGCCCCGAGCAGTACTTC.

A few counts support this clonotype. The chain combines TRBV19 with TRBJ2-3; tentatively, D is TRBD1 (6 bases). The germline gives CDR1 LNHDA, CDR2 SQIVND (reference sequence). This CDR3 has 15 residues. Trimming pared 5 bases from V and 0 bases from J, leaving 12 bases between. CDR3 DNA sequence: TGTGCCAGTAGTCTCCGGACAGAAAGCACAGATACGCAGTATTTT. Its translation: CASSLRTESTDTQYF.